This entry concerns a single T cell receptor (beta chain). This record comes from a study of cytomegalovirus exposure and HLA in healthy donors. The PCR was carried out with 60 Vbeta primers and 13 Jbeta primers. Profiled with immunoSEQ multiplex PCR; TCRdb holds only in-frame clones, not every one. The sample records 300,000 or so clones, 70% to 90% being singletons. CDR3 length: 14 residues. V shed 5 bases and J shed 0 bases, with 11 bases lying between them. The germline CDR1 and CDR2 sequences are MNHNY and SVGAGI (reference sequence). The receptor was isolated from a woman aged 40 to 50 in good health and CMV-seropositive. Sequencing used PBMCs. The chain couples TRBV6-6 to TRBJ2-7; D is perhaps TRBD1 (6 bases). The CDR3 DNA sequence: TGTGCCAGCAGTCCTCAGGGGAACTCCTACGAGCAGTACTTC. Translated: CASSPQGNSYEQYF.